Listed here are 15 T cell receptor beta chains from one sample, sequenced in a study of spatial heterogeneity in lung cancer. TCRdb reprocessed the 5' RACE reads via MiXCR and lists one record per CDR3 protein. The sample yields about 30,000 distinct CDR3 sequences, 7.5% to 9.5% seen once. Time point here: sample taken at primary tumor resection. No cell sorting; template was whole RNA from tumor, lung tissue or PBMC. Sequences were derived from PBMCs, sampled at surgery. Every receptor here comes from a female donor with early-stage non-small cell lung cancer.

The table lists this clonotype with many counts. The chain joins TRBV7-3 to TRBJ2-1; D ambiguous. Germline CDR1 SGHTA, CDR2 FQGTGA. The V gene lost 4 bases and the J gene lost 5 bases, with 12 bases spanning the gap. This CDR3 has 14 residues. The CDR3 loop reads CASSSGRRNNEQFF. The CDR3 DNA sequence: TGTGCCAGCAGCTCGGGCCGGCGGAACAATGAGCAGTTCTTC.

This clonotype was recorded a few times. This chain connects TRBV25-1 to TRBJ2-5; TRBD2 might be the D (5 bases). The V and J ends lost 3 bases and 5 bases respectively, with 13 bases between them. Germline CDR1 is MGHDK and CDR2 is SYGVNS. CDR3 size: 14 residues. In DNA form, the CDR3 reads TGTGCCAGCAGTGATGGTGGTACGGGGGAGACCCAGTACTTC. Protein: CASSDGGTGETQYF.

This clonotype was found many times. This rearrangement joins TRBV2 to TRBJ2-7; TRBD1 or TRBD2 may be the D gene (5 bases each). The V gene lost 4 bases and the J gene lost 6 bases, with 13 bases spanning the gap. The CDR3 is 13 amino acids. Germline V gene sequence: CDR1 SNHLY, CDR2 FYNNEI. CDR3 nucleotides: TGTGCCAGCAGTGCACAGGCGAGGGTCGAGCAGTACTTC. It is translated as CASSAQARVEQYF.

This clonotype occurred a few times. This chain joins TRBV7-8 and TRBJ2-7; D gene uncertain. Trimming removed 4 bases at V and 7 bases at J, with 14 bases between. Germline V gene data show CDR1 as SGHVS and CDR2 as FQNEAQ. This CDR3 comprises 13 residues. The CDR3 coding sequence is TGTGCCAGCAGCTACGGAGAGATGGGAGAGCAGTACTTC. Translating it yields CASSYGEMGEQYF.

In its sample, this clonotype was seen many times. The J gene is TRBJ2-3, the V gene TRBV7-6; D unclear. Per germline, CDR1 SGHVS and CDR2 FNYEAQ. The CDR3 covers 13 residues. Trimming left V 6 bases short and J 6 bases short, with 13 bases between. The CDR3 here is CASSPPSMDTQYF. The CDR3 DNA sequence: TGTGCCAGCAGTCCCCCCTCGATGGATACGCAGTATTTT. The full variable domain, in which reference TRBV7-6 and TRBJ2-3 provide the parts outside the CDR3, is GAGVSQSPRYKVTKRGQDVALRCDPISGHVSLYWYRQALGQGPEFLTYFNYEAQQDKSGLPNDRFSAERPEGSISTLTIQRTEQRDSAMYRCASSPPSMDTQYFGPGTRLTVL.

This clonotype showed up just a few times. The chain is built from TRBV20-1 and TRBJ1-6; 9 nucleotides match TRBD1. This CDR3 is 15 amino acids long. J gave up 6 bases and V 4 bases, and 7 bases lay outside the gene matches. Per the germline V gene, CDR1 is DFQATT and CDR2 is SNEGSKA (reference sequence). The CDR3 is CSAIKNRGLNSPLHF. CDR3 bases: TGCAGTGCTATCAAAAACAGGGGGCTTAATTCACCCCTCCACTTT.

This chain links TRBV5-1 with TRBJ2-5; TRBD2 matches at 7 bases. After removal of 0 bases from V and 1 base from J, the junction contained 0 bases not matched to a gene. The CDR3 has 14 residues. Germline assignment: CDR1 SGHRS and CDR2 YFSETQ. CDR3 region: CASSLGGSQETQYF. CDR3 nucleotide sequence: TGCGCCAGCAGCTTGGGCGGGAGCCAAGAGACCCAGTACTTC.

This clonotype was detected many times. The chain carries TRBV24-1 and TRBJ1-6; D ambiguous. Germline V lookup: CDR1 KGHDR, CDR2 SFDVKD. Trimming took 2 bases from V and 6 from J, leaving 10 bases between them. The CDR3 is 15 residues long. The CDR3 loop reads CATSDSRLPNSPLHF. The CDR3 nucleotides read TGTGCCACCAGTGATTCGAGACTGCCTAATTCACCCCTCCACTTT.

This clonotype came up many times. The V and J genes are TRBV12-3 or TRBV12-4 and TRBJ2-1; TRBD2 is a possible D gene (6 bases). The CDR3 runs 15 residues. V was clipped by 6 bases and J by 6 bases, with 18 bases between them. CDR3: CASSRTAGGVNEQFF. CDR3 nucleotide sequence: TGTGCCAGCAGCCGAACAGCCGGAGGGGTCAATGAGCAGTTCTTC.

This clonotype was observed a few times. The chain links TRBV5-4 to TRBJ1-5; D might be TRBD1 (6 bases). Deletions cut 2 bases from V and 1 base from J, with 10 bases between. This CDR3 has 15 amino acids. CDR1 and CDR2 (germline): SGHNT, YYREEE (reference sequence). The CDR3 DNA is TGTGCCAGCAGCTTCGGAGGGGGAAGCAATCAGCCCCAGCATTTT. Protein sequence: CASSFGGGSNQPQHF.

The J gene is TRBJ2-7, the V gene TRBV29-1, with 8 bases lining up with TRBD1. Unmatched junction bases numbered 9, after V lost 5 bases and J lost 6 bases. Germline V gene lookup returns CDR1 SQVTM and CDR2 ANQGSEA. This CDR3 has 13 amino acids. This CDR3 is CSVIAQGAGEQYV. CDR3 sequence (DNA): TGCAGCGTTATTGCTCAGGGGGCCGGCGAGCAGTACGTC.

This clonotype was counted at least ten times. J is TRBJ2-3 and V is TRBV28; possible D gene TRBD2, 7 bases. CDR1 is MDHEN, CDR2 SYDVKM, per germline. The V and J ends lost 6 bases and 3 bases respectively, with 19 bases between them. The length of the CDR3 is 16 residues. The DNA for the CDR3 is TGTGCCAGCAGCTCAAGGGGGGAGGGCCCGACAGATACGCAGTATTTT. Amino acids: CASSSRGEGPTDTQYF.

This clonotype was counted only a few times. For the CDR3, the DNA is TGTGCCAGCAGCTTGGCCGCCCTAGCCAAAAACATTCAGTACTTC. The encoded protein is CASSLAALAKNIQYF. The rearrangement links TRBV5-6 to TRBJ2-4; D remains ambiguous. V was pared by 0 bases and J by 0 bases, with 7 bases between. The germline CDR1 and CDR2 sequences are SGHDT and YYEEEE. CDR3 length: 15 residues.

This clonotype was picked up many times. The chain has TRBV27 and TRBJ2-7; 10 nucleotides align to TRBD1. The V and J ends lost 4 bases and 5 bases, in that order; junction bases with no gene match: 2. This CDR3 is built from 13 residues. Germline-derived CDR1 and CDR2 are MNHEY and SMNVEV (reference sequence). CDR3 coding DNA: TGTGCCAGCAGTTCGACAGGGGGCGACGAGCAGTACGTC. Translating gives CASSSTGGDEQYV.

This clonotype was counted many times. V gene TRBV5-1 combines with J gene TRBJ2-7, with D uncertain. From germline, CDR1 is SGHRS and CDR2 YFSETQ. The CDR3 length is 11 residues. With 0 bases removed from V and 5 bases from J, the gap between germline ends came to 3 bases. CDR3 nucleotides: TGCGCCAGCAGCTTGGCCGACGAGCAGTACTTC. The encoded protein is CASSLADEQYF.